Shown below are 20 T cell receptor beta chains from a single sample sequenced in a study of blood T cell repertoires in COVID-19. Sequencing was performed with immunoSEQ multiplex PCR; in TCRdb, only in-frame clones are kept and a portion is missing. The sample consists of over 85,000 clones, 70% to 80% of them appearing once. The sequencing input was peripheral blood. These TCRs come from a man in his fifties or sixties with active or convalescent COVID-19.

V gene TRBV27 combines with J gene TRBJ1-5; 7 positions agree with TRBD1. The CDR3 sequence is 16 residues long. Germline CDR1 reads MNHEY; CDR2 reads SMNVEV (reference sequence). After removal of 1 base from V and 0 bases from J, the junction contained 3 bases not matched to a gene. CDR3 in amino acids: CASSLYGTDSNQPQHF. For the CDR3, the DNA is TGTGCCAGCAGTTTATATGGGACAGATAGCAATCAGCCCCAGCATTTT.

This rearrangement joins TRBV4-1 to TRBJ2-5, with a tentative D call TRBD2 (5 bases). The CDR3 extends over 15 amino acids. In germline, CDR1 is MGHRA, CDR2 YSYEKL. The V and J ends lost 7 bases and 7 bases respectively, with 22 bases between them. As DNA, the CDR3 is TGCGCCAGCACCCGCTCAAGCCGAGTCGCGGGGACCCAGTACTTC. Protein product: CASTRSSRVAGTQYF.

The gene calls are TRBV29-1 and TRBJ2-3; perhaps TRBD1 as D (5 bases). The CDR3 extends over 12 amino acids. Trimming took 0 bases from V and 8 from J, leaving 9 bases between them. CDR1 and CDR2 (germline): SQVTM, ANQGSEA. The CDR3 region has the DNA TGCAGCGTTGAAGATCCAGGGCCTACGCAGTATTTT. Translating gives CSVEDPGPTQYF.

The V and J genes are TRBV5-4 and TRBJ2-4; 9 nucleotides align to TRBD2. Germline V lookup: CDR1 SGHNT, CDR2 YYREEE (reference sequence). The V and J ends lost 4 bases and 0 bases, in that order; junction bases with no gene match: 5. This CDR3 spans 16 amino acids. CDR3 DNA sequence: TGTGCCAGCAGCCATGGCGGGAGGGAAGCCAAAAACATTCAGTACTTC. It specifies CASSHGGREAKNIQYF.

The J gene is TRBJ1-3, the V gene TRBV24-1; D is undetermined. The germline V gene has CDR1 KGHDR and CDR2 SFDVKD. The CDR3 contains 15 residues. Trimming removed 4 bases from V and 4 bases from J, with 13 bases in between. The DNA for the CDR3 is TGTGCCACCAGTGACCTGACCCTCGGGGGAAACACCATATATTTT. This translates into CATSDLTLGGNTIYF.

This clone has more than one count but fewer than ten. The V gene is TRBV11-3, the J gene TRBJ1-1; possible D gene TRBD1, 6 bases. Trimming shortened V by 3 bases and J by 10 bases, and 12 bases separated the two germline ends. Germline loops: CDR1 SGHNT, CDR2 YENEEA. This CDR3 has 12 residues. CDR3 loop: CASSLVRGGAFF. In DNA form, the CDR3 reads TGTGCCAGCAGCTTGGTCAGAGGGGGAGCTTTCTTT.

CDR3 DNA sequence: TGTGCCAGCAGGGAGGAGGGCTACACCTTC. This encodes CASREEGYTF. The rearrangement joins TRBV2 to TRBJ1-2; D remains ambiguous. Trimming pared 6 bases from V and 8 bases from J, leaving 7 bases between. The CDR3 length is 10 residues. CDR1 is SNHLY and CDR2 is FYNNEI in the germline V gene.

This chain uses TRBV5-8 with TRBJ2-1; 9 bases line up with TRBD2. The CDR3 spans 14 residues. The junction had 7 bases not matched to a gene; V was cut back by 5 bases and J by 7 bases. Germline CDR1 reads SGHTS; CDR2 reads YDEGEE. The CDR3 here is CASSGREGVNEQFF. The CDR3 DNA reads TGTGCCAGCAGTGGGCGGGAGGGCGTGAATGAGCAGTTCTTC.

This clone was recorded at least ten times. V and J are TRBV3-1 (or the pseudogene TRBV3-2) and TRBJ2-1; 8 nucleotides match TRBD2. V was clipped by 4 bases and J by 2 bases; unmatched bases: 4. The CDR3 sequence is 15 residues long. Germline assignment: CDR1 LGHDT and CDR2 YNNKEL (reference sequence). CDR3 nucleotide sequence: TGTGCCAGCAGCCTCATAGCGGGGACCTACAATGAGCAGTTCTTC. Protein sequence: CASSLIAGTYNEQFF.

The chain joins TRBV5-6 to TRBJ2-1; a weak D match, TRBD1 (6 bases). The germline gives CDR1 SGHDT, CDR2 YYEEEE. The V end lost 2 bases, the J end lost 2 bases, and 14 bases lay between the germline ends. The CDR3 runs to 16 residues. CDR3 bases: TGTGCCAGCAGCTTTTACTTCAGGGACACCTACAATGAGCAGTTCTTC. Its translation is CASSFYFRDTYNEQFF.

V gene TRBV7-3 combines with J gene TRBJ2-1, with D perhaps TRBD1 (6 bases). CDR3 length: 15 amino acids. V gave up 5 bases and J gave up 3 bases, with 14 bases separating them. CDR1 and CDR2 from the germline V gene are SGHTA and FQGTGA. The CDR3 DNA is TGTGCCAGCAGCCAACCGGGACAAAACTACAATGAGCAGTTCTTC. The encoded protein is CASSQPGQNYNEQFF. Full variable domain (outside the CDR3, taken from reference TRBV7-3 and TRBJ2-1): GAGVSQTPSNKVTEKGKYVELRCDPISGHTALYWYRQSLGQGPEFLIYFQGTGAADDSGLPNDRFFAVRPEGSVSTLKIQRTERGDSAVYLCASSQPGQNYNEQFFGPGTRLTVL.

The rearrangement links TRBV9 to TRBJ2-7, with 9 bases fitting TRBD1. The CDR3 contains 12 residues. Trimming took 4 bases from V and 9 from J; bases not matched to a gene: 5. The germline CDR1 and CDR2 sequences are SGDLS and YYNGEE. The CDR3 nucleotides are TGTGCCAGCAGCAAGACAGGGGGTCGGCAGTACTTC. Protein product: CASSKTGGRQYF. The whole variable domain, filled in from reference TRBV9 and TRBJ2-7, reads DSGVTQTPKHLITATGQRVTLRCSPRSGDLSVYWYQQSLDQGLQFLIQYYNGEERAKGNILERFSAQQFPDLHSELNLSSLELGDSALYFCASSKTGGRQYFGPGTRLTVT.

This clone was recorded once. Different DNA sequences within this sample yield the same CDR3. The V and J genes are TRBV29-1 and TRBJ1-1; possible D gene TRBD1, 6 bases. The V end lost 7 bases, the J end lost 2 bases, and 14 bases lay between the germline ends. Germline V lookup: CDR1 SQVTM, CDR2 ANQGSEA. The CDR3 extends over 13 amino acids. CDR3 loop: CSATGHLNTEAFF. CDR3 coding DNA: TGCAGCGCCACGGGACACCTAAACACTGAAGCTTTCTTT. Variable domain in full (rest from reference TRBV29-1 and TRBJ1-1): SAVISQKPSRDICQRGTSLTIQCQVDSQVTMMFWYRQQPGQSLTLIATANQGSEATYESGFVIDKFPISRPNLTFSTLTVSNMSPEDSSIYLCSATGHLNTEAFFGQGTRLTVV.

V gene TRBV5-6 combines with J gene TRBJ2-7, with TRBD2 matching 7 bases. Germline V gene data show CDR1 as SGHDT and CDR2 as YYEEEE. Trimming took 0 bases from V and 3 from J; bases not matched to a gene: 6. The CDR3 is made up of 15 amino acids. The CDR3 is CASSLAPSGNYEQYV. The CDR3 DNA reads TGTGCCAGCAGCTTGGCCCCTAGCGGCAACTACGAGCAGTACGTC.

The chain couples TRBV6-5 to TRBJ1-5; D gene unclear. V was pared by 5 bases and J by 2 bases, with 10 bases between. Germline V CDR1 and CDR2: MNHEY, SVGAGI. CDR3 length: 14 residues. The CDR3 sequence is CASSMRAGNQPQHF. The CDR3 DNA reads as TGTGCCAGCAGTATGCGGGCTGGCAATCAGCCCCAGCATTTT.

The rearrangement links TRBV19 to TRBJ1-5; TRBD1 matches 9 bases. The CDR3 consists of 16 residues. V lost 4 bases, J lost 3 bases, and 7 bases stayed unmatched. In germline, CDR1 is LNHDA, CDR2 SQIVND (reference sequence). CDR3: CASSKGWTGDNQPQHF. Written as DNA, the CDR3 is TGTGCCAGTAGTAAGGGATGGACAGGGGACAATCAGCCCCAGCATTTT. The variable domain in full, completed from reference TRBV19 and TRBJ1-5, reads DGGITQSPKYLFRKEGQNVTLSCEQNLNHDAMYWYRQDPGQGLRLIYYSQIVNDFQKGDIAEGYSVSREKKESFPLTVTSAQKNPTAFYLCASSKGWTGDNQPQHFGDGTRLSIL.

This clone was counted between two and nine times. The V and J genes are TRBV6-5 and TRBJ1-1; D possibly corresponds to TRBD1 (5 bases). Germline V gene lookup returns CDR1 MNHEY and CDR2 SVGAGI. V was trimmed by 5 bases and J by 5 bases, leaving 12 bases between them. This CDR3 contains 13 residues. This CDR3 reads CASSRGLGTEAFF. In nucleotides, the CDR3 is TGTGCCAGCAGTCGGGGGTTGGGGACTGAAGCTTTCTTT.

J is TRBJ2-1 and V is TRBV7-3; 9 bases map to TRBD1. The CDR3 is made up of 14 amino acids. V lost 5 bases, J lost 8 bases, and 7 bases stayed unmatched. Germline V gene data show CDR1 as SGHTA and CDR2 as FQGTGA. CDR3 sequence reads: CASSPGQGGDEQFF. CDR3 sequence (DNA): TGTGCCAGCAGCCCGGGACAGGGTGGGGATGAGCAGTTCTTC.

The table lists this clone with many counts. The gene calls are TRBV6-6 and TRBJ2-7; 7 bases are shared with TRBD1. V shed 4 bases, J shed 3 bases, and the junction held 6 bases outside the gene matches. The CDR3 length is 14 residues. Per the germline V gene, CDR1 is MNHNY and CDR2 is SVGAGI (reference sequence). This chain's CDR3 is CASSLTGPLYEQYV. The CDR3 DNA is TGTGCCAGCAGTTTGACAGGGCCTCTCTACGAGCAGTACGTC.

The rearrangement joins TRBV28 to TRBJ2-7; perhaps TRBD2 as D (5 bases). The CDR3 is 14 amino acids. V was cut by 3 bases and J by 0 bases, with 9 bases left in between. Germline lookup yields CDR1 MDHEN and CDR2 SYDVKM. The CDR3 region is CASSFGVISYEQYF. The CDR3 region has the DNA TGTGCCAGCAGTTTCGGGGTCATCTCCTACGAGCAGTACTTC.